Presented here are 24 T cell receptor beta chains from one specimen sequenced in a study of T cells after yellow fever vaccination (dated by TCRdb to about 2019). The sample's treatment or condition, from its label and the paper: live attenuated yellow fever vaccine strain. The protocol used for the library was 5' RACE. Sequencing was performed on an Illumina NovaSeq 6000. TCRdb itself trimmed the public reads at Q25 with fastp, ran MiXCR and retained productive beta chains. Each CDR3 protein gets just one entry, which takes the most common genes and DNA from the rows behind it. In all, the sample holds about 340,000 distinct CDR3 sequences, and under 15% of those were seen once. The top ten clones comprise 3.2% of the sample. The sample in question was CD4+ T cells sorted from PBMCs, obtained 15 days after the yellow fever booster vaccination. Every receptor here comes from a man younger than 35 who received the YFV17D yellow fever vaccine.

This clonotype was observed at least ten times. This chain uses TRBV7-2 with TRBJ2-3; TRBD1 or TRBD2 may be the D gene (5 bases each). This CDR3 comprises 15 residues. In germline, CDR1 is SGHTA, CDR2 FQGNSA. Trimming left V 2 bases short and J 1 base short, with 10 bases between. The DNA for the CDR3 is TGTGCCAGCAGCTTATTTGTGGGGGGCACAGATACGCAGTATTTT. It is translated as CASSLFVGGTDTQYF.

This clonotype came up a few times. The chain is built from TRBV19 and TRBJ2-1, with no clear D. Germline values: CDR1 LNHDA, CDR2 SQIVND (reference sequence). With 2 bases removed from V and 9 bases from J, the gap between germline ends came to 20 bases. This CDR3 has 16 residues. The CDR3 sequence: CASSISWTLIVSEQFF. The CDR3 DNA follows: TGTGCCAGTAGTATATCTTGGACCCTGATCGTCAGTGAGCAGTTCTTC.

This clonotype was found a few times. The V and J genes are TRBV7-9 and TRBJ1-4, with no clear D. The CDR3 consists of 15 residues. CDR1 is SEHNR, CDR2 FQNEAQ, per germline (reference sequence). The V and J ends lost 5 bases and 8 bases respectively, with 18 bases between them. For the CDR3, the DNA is TGTGCCAGCAGCACACGGGCAGATATCTGGGAAAAACTGTTTTTT. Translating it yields CASSTRADIWEKLFF.

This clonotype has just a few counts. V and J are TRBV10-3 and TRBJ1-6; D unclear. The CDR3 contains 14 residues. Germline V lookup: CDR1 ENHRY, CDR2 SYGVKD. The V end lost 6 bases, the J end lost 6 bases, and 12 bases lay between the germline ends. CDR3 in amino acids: CAIRGREGNSPLHF. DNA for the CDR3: TGTGCCATCAGAGGGAGGGAGGGTAATTCACCCCTCCACTTT.

For the CDR3, the DNA is TGTGCCAGCTCACCACCGAGGGGCCTGGGTGGCACCGGGGAGCTGTTTTTT. The encoded protein is CASSPPRGLGGTGELFF. The chain has TRBV18 and TRBJ2-2; TRBD1 or TRBD2 may be the D gene (5 bases each). The germline V and J ends were trimmed by 0 bases and 4 bases, with 15 bases remaining between them. The CDR3 contains 17 residues. Per the germline V gene, CDR1 is KGHSH and CDR2 is LQKENI.

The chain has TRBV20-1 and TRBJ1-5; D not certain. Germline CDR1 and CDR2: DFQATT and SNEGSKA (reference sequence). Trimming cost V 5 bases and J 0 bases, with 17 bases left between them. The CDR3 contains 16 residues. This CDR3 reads CSAPDRRRGSNQPQHF. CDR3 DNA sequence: TGCAGTGCTCCTGATAGGCGTCGGGGTAGCAATCAGCCCCAGCATTTT.

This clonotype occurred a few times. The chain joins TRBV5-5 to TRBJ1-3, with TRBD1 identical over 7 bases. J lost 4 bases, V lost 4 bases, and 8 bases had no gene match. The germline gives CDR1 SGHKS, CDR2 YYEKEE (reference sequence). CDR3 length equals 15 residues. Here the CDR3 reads CASSQYHRGGNTIYF. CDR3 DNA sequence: TGTGCCAGCAGCCAATACCACAGGGGAGGAAACACCATATATTTT.

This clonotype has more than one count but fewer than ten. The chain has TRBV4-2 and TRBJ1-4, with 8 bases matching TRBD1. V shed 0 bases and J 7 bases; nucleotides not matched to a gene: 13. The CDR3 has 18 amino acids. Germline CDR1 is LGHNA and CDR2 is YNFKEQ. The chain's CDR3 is CASSQDVGQGAVGEKLFF. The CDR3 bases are TGTGCCAGCAGCCAAGATGTTGGTCAGGGGGCCGTAGGTGAAAAACTGTTTTTT.

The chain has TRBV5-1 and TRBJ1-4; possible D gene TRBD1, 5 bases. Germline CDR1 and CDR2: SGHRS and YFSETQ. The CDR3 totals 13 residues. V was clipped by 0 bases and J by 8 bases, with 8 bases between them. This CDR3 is CASSLAGREKLFF. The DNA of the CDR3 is TGCGCCAGCAGCTTGGCAGGGCGCGAAAAACTGTTTTTT.

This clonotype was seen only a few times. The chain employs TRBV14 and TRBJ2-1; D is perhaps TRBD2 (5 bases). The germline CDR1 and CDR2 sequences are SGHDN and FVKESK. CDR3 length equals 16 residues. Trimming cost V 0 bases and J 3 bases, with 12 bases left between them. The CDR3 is CASSQEIGSYYNEQFF. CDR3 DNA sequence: TGTGCCAGCAGCCAAGAGATAGGGAGTTACTACAATGAGCAGTTCTTC. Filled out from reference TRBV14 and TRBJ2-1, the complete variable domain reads EAGVTQFPSHSVIEKGQTVTLRCDPISGHDNLYWYRRVMGKEIKFLLHFVKESKQDESGMPNNRFLAERTGGTYSTLKVQPAELEDSGVYFCASSQEIGSYYNEQFFGPGTRLTVL.

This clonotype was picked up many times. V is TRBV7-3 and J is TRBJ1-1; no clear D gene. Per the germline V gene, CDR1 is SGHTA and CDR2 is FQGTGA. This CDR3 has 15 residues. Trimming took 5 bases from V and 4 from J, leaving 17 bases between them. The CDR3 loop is CASSNSGLSPTEAFF. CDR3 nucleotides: TGTGCCAGCAGCAACTCTGGGTTAAGCCCCACTGAAGCTTTCTTT. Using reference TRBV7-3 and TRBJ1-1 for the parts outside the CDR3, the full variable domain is GAGVSQTPSNKVTEKGKYVELRCDPISGHTALYWYRQSLGQGPEFLIYFQGTGAADDSGLPNDRFFAVRPEGSVSTLKIQRTERGDSAVYLCASSNSGLSPTEAFFGQGTRLTVV.

The CDR3 DNA reads TGTGCCAGCAGCCATAACAGGGGCCAAGAGACCCAGTACTTC. Translation: CASSHNRGQETQYF. V gene TRBV3-1 combines with J gene TRBJ2-5, with 7 bases aligning to TRBD1. V dropped 3 bases and J dropped 1; count of bases not matched to a gene: 2. CDR1 LGHDT and CDR2 YNNKEL come from the germline V gene (reference sequence). The CDR3 spans 14 residues.

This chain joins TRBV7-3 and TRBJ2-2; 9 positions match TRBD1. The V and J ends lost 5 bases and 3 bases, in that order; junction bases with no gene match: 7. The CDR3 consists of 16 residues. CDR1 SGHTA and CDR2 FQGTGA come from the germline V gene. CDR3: CASSAYRGPDTGELFF. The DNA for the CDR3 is TGTGCCAGCAGCGCGTACAGGGGGCCGGACACCGGGGAGCTGTTTTTT.

This CDR3 reads CASSQEYGELFF. CDR3 nucleotides: TGTGCCAGCAGCCAAGAATACGGGGAGCTGTTTTTT. J is TRBJ2-2 and V is TRBV3-1; D is unclear. This CDR3 region has 12 residues. Germline V gives CDR1 LGHDT, CDR2 YNNKEL (reference sequence). V gave up 0 bases and J gave up 7 bases, with 3 bases separating them.

CDR3 loop: CASSGPEGPDTQYF. CDR3 DNA: TGCGCCAGCAGTGGGCCCGAAGGCCCAGATACGCAGTATTTT. V and J are TRBV5-1 and TRBJ2-3, with no clear D. Trimming stripped 5 bases from V and 4 bases from J, with 14 bases between. CDR1 and CDR2 from the germline V gene are SGHRS and YFSETQ. The CDR3 sequence is 14 residues long.

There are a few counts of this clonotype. The CDR3 spells CASSWTGRRRTDTQYF. CDR3 nucleotide sequence: TGTGCCAGCAGCTGGACAGGCCGCCGACGTACAGATACGCAGTATTTT. The V and J genes are TRBV5-4 and TRBJ2-3; 7 nucleotides agree with TRBD1. In germline, CDR1 is SGHNT, CDR2 YYREEE (reference sequence). The ends lost 3 bases at V and 3 bases at J; junction bases unmatched: 10. This CDR3 spans 16 amino acids.

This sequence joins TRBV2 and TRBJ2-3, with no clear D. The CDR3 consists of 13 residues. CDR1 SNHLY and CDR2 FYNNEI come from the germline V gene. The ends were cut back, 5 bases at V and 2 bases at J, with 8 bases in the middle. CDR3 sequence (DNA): TGTGCCAGCAGTTTTTATACCACAGATACGCAGTATTTT. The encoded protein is CASSFYTTDTQYF.

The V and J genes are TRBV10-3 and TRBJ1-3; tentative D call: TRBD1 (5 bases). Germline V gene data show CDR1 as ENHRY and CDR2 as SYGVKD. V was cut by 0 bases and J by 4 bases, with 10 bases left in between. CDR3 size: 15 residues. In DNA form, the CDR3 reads TGTGCCATCAGTGAGTCAGCGGGGCTAGGAAACACCATATATTTT. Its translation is CAISESAGLGNTIYF.

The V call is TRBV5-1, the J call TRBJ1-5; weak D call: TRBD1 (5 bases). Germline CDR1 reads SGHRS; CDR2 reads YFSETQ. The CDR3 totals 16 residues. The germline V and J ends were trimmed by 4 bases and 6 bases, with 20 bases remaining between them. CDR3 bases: TGCGCCAGCAGCCCGACGGGGCTTGGATTAGGTCAGCCCCAGCATTTT. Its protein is CASSPTGLGLGQPQHF.

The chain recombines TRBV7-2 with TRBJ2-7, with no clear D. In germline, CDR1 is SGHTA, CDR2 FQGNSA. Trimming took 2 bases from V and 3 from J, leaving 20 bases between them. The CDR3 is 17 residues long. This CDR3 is CASSLKFSPLWDYEQYF. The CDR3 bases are TGTGCCAGCAGCTTAAAGTTCAGTCCGCTTTGGGACTACGAGCAGTACTTC.

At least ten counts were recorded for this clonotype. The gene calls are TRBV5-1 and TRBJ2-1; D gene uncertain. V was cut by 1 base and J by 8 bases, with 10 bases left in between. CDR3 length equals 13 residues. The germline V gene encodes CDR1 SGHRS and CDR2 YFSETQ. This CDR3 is CASSLNWGHEQFF. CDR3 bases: TGCGCCAGCAGCTTGAACTGGGGTCATGAGCAGTTCTTC.

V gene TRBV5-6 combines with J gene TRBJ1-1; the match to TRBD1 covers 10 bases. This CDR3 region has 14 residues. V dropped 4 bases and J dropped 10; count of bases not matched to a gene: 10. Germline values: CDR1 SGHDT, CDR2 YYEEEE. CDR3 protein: CASSVPGQGVAAFF. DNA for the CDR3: TGTGCCAGCAGCGTCCCCGGACAGGGGGTTGCAGCTTTCTTT.

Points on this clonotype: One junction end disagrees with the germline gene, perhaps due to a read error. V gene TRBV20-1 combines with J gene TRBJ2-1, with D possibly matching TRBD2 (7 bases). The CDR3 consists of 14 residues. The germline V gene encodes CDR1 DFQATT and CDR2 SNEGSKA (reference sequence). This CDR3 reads CSARAWGGYNVQFF. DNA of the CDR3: TGCAGTGCTAGAGCCTGGGGGGGCTACAATGTGCAGTTCTTC.

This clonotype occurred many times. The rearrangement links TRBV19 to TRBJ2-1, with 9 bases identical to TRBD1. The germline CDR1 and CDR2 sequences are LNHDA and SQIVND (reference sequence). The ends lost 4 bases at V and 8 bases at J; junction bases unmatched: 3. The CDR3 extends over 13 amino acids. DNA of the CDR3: TGTGCCAGTAGTACTCGACAGGGGGATGAGCAGTTCTTC. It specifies CASSTRQGDEQFF.